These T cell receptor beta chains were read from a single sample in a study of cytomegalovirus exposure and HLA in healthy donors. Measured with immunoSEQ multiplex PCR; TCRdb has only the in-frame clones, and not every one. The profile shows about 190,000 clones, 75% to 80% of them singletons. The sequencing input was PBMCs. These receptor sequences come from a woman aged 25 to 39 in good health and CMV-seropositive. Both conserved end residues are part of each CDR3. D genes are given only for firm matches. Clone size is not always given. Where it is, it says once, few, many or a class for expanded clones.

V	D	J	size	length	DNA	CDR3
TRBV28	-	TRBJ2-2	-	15	TGTGCCAGCAGTTTTTGGAGCGCGAACACCGGGGAGCTGTTTTTT	CASSFWSANTGELFF
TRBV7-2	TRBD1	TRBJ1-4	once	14	TGTGCCAGCAGCGCACGACAGGGGCGAGAAAAACTGTTTTTT	CASSARQGREKLFF
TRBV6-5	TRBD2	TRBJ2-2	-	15	TGTGCCAGCAGTTATGCGGGAGGGTGGGCCGGGGAGCTGTTTTTT	CASSYAGGWAGELFF
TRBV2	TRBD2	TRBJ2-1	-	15	TGTGCCAGCAGTGTCCAACTAGCGGGGTACAATGAGCAGTTCTTC	CASSVQLAGYNEQFF
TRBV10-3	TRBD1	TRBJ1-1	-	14	TGTGCCATCAGTGGGACAGGGAGGCACACTGAAGCTTTCTTT	CAISGTGRHTEAFF
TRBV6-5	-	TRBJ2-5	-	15	TGTGCCAGCACCCGCTATGTGGGCAGCCAAGAGACCCAGTACTTC	CASTRYVGSQETQYF
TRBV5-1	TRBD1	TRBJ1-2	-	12	TGCGCCAGCAGGCGGGACAGTTATGGCTACACCTTC	CASRRDSYGYTF
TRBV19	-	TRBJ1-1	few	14	TGTGCCAGTAGACGTGGGGGGGCTGGCACTGAAGCTTTCTTT	CASRRGGAGTEAFF
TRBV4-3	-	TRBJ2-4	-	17	TGCGCCAGCAGCCTCCAGGCGGGGTCCAAAGCCCAAAACATTCAGTACTTC	CASSLQAGSKAQNIQYF
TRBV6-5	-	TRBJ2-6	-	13	TGTGCCAGTACTAGCTCTGGGGCCAACGTCCTGACTTTC	CASTSSGANVLTF
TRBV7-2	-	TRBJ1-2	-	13	TGTGCCAGCAGCTTGGACAGTAACTATGGCTACACCTTC	CASSLDSNYGYTF
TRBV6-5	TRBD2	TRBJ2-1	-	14	TGTGCCAGCAGTAAGCCGGGACTAGCGGGGGGGCAGTTCTTC	CASSKPGLAGGQFF